Listed here is a single T cell receptor (beta chain). Its antigen is unknown. This entry is derived from a study of memory CD4+ T cells and cytomegalovirus serostatus. Overall study context: This sample comes from healthy Belgian adults, several CMV seropositive, approximately 24 seronegative. Study observations and caveats: CD4+ memory repertoires contained about two fifths of the 164 reported CMV TCRbeta sequences.

V was shortened by 6 bases and J by 11 bases, with 14 bases between the two germline ends. CDR1 MNHNY and CDR2 SVGAGI come from the germline V gene (reference sequence). This CDR3 region has 12 residues. Only in-frame clones appear in the TCRdb table, and some are missing; sequencing was by immunoSEQ multiplex PCR. The repertoire has some 52,000 clones, around 78% of them found once; the top ten carry roughly 1.7%. Single viable CD3+CD4+CD8-CD45RO+ cells were sorted as the memory CD4+ T cells. The origin of this receptor is an adult in good health and CMV-seronegative. Material: memory CD4+ T cells from blood. V gene TRBV6-6 combines with J gene TRBJ2-1; D perhaps matches TRBD1 (5 bases). The CDR3 sequence: CASRPSQDQQFF. CDR3 in DNA: TGTGCCAGCAGACCCTCACAGGACCAGCAGTTCTTC.